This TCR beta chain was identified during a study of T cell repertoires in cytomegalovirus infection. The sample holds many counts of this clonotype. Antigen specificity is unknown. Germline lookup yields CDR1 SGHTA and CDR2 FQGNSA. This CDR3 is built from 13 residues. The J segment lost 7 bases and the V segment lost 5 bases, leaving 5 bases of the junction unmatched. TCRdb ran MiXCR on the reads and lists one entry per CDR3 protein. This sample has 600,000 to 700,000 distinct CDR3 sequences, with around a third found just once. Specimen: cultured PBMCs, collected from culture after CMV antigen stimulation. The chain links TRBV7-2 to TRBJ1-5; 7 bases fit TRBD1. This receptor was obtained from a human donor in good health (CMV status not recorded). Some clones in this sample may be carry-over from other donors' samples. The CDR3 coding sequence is TGTGCCAGCAGCCGACAGGGAGGCCAGCCCCAGCATTTT. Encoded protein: CASSRQGGQPQHF.